This T cell receptor beta chain was observed in a study of cytomegalovirus exposure and HLA in healthy donors. The PCR employed 60 Vbeta primers together with 13 Jbeta primers. Only in-frame clones appear in the TCRdb table, and some are missing; sequencing was by immunoSEQ multiplex PCR. The sample shows about 120,000 clones, approximately 75% of them seen only once. Germline assignment: CDR1 MNHEY and CDR2 SVGAGI. This CDR3 has 15 residues. V lost 1 base, J lost 8 bases, and 8 bases stayed unmatched. The rearrangement joins TRBV6-5 to TRBJ1-2; 9 bases agree with TRBD1. The source is a man aged 35 to 55 in good health and CMV-seronegative. Specimen: PBMCs. CDR3 sequence (DNA): TGTGCCAGCAGTTACTTCACAGGGGGCGGTGGAGGCTACACCTTC. Its protein is CASSYFTGGGGGYTF.